Sequencing of this T cell receptor beta chain was carried out in a study of control samples from healthy donors and cancer patients. Here immunoSEQ multiplex PCR was the method, and the copy in TCRdb shows in-frame clones only, minus some. The sample consists of 150,000 to 200,000 clones, 80% to 95% of them appearing once. Concerning this clone itself: In the same sample, other DNA sequences code for this CDR3.

This clonotype originated in a woman aged 40 to 49 in good health. What was sequenced was blood.

CDR3 in DNA: TGTGCCAGCAGCCAAGGAGCTAACTATGGCTACACCTTC. Translating gives CASSQGANYGYTF. The rearrangement links TRBV3-1 (or the pseudogene TRBV3-2) to TRBJ1-2; D gene uncertain. The CDR3 consists of 13 residues. CDR1 is LGHDT, CDR2 YNNKEL, per germline (reference sequence). Trimming removed 1 base from V and 0 bases from J, with 3 bases in between.